The 30 T cell receptor beta chains below come from one sample, sequenced in a study of blood T cell repertoires in COVID-19. The assay was immunoSEQ multiplex PCR, and TCRdb's table has in-frame clones only and misses some. The sample gives under 200,000 clones, around 90% of which show up once; 20% to 25% is in the top ten. Source material: peripheral blood. The receptors come from a man aged 55 to 69 with active or convalescent COVID-19.

This rearrangement joins TRBV5-1 to TRBJ2-5, with 10 bases matching TRBD2. Germline-derived CDR1 and CDR2 are SGHRS and YFSETQ. The CDR3 has 16 amino acids. Trimming at V came to 2 bases and at J to 3 bases, leaving 7 bases not matched to a gene. The CDR3 coding sequence is TGCGCCAGCAGCTTAAACCCCCTAGCGGGGGAAGAGACCCAGTACTTC. This sequence encodes CASSLNPLAGEETQYF.

The V and J genes are TRBV14 and TRBJ2-2; maybe TRBD1 (5 bases). V was trimmed by 3 bases and J by 2 bases, leaving 10 bases between them. The CDR3 contains 15 residues. Germline lookup yields CDR1 SGHDN and CDR2 FVKESK. CDR3 DNA sequence: TGTGCCAGCAGCCAGGACATTAAAAACACCGGGGAGCTGTTTTTT. Translating gives CASSQDIKNTGELFF.

V gene TRBV6-5 combines with J gene TRBJ1-3; D is possibly TRBD1 (5 bases). This CDR3 is built from 15 residues. Germline V gene data show CDR1 as MNHEY and CDR2 as SVGAGI. Trimming removed 6 bases from V and 0 bases from J, with 12 bases in between. The CDR3 protein is CASRQQAVSGNTIYF. The CDR3 DNA follows: TGTGCCAGCAGGCAACAGGCCGTCTCTGGAAACACCATATATTTT.

The rearrangement uses TRBV10-2 and TRBJ2-2; 12 bases map to TRBD2. The CDR3 length is 15 residues. Trimming removed 5 bases from V and 6 bases from J; junction bases left unmatched: 4. The V gene's germline CDR1 is WSHSY and CDR2 SAAADI. The CDR3 loop is CASSLAGGPPGELFF. DNA of the CDR3: TGCGCCAGCAGTCTAGCGGGGGGGCCCCCCGGGGAGCTGTTTTTT.

This clone was seen only once. The J gene is TRBJ1-2, the V gene TRBV19; no clear D gene. CDR1 is LNHDA, CDR2 SQIVND, per germline (reference sequence). The CDR3 extends over 14 amino acids. Trimming cost V 3 bases and J 2 bases, with 10 bases left between them. CDR3 region: CASSMGSQNYGYTF. CDR3 DNA sequence: TGTGCCAGTAGTATGGGCAGCCAGAACTATGGCTACACCTTC. Looking up the rest from reference TRBV19 and TRBJ1-2 gives the full variable domain: DGGITQSPKYLFRKEGQNVTLSCEQNLNHDAMYWYRQDPGQGLRLIYYSQIVNDFQKGDIAEGYSVSREKKESFPLTVTSAQKNPTAFYLCASSMGSQNYGYTFGSGTRLTVV.

CDR3 region: CASSQEGRWLFF. CDR3 coding DNA: TGTGCCAGCAGCCAAGAGGGGCGGTGGCTGTTTTTT. The chain uses TRBV4-2 and TRBJ2-2, with TRBD1 as a possible D gene (5 bases). The CDR3 covers 12 residues. Germline V gives CDR1 LGHNA, CDR2 YNFKEQ. The ends were cut back, 0 bases at V and 13 bases at J, with 9 bases in the middle.

This clone was seen a few times. The V and J genes are TRBV30 and TRBJ1-2, with TRBD1 matching over 9 bases. CDR1 is GTSNPN, CDR2 SVGIG, per germline (reference sequence). CDR3 length: 12 residues. V trimming: 3 bases; J trimming: 8 bases; junction bases outside the gene matches: 4. DNA of the CDR3: TGTGCCTGGAGACAGGGGGCGCGCGGCTACACCTTC. This codes for CAWRQGARGYTF.

The chain joins TRBV11-3 to TRBJ2-7; 8 bases agree with TRBD2. The ends lost 6 bases at V and 2 bases at J; junction bases unmatched: 6. Germline-derived CDR1 and CDR2 are SGHNT and YENEEA. This CDR3 is built from 14 residues. CDR3 in amino acids: CASSERGNTYEQYF. For the CDR3, the DNA is TGTGCCAGCAGTGAGCGGGGGAACACCTACGAGCAGTACTTC.

The chain has TRBV10-3 and TRBJ2-3; 8 bases fit TRBD2. The J segment lost 6 bases and the V segment lost 4 bases, leaving 9 bases of the junction unmatched. There are 15 residues in the CDR3. The germline V gene has CDR1 ENHRY and CDR2 SYGVKD. CDR3 region: CAISGGGGRRDTQYF. Written as DNA, the CDR3 is TGTGCCATCAGTGGAGGCGGGGGGAGGAGGGATACGCAGTATTTT.

This clone was found once. The CDR3 DNA sequence: TGTGCCAGAACCCTAAGAGGTGAGTCTAAGAGGGGCTACACCTTC. This translates into CARTLRGESKRGYTF. The chain recombines TRBV5-3 with TRBJ1-2; no definite D call. TRBV5-3 is an open reading frame whose function is uncertain. V was pared by 6 bases and J by 8 bases, with 23 bases between. There are 15 residues in the CDR3.

This clone was detected only once. The chain is built from TRBV9 and TRBJ1-2; 7 bases agree with TRBD1. The ends lost 4 bases at V and 2 bases at J; junction bases unmatched: 11. The CDR3 spans 16 residues. Germline V gene sequence: CDR1 SGDLS, CDR2 YYNGEE. The CDR3 DNA follows: TGTGCCAGCAGCCCTAATCCCGGGACAGTCAACTATGGCTACACCTTC. This encodes CASSPNPGTVNYGYTF.

The gene calls are TRBV29-1 and TRBJ2-7; the D gene is possibly TRBD2 (6 bases). The CDR3 has 11 residues. Trimming took 3 bases from V and 5 from J, leaving 8 bases between them. CDR1 is SQVTM, CDR2 ANQGSEA, per germline. The CDR3 sequence: CSVESGDEQYF. As DNA, the CDR3 is TGCAGCGTTGAGTCGGGGGACGAGCAGTACTTC.

V is TRBV10-1 and J is TRBJ1-4; D not resolved. Trimming removed 8 bases at V and 0 bases at J, with 7 bases between. The CDR3 loop spans 13 amino acids. CDR1 is WNHNN and CDR2 is SYGVQD in the germline V gene (reference sequence). DNA of the CDR3: TGCGCCAGCCAAGTAGCAACTAATGAAAAACTGTTTTTT. It yields the protein CASQVATNEKLFF.

The chain recombines TRBV6-5 with TRBJ2-5; 10 bases fit TRBD1. The CDR3 length is 15 residues. Germline assignment: CDR1 MNHEY and CDR2 SVGAGI. The V segment lost 5 bases and the J segment 3 bases; nucleotides outside the gene matches: 6. CDR3 residues: CASSPRGQGKETQYF. The DNA of the CDR3 is TGTGCCAGCAGTCCACGGGGACAGGGGAAAGAGACCCAGTACTTC.

The chain is built from TRBV19 and TRBJ1-6; perhaps TRBD1 as D (5 bases). Trimming left V 3 bases short and J 0 bases short, with 12 bases between. The CDR3 spans 17 residues. Germline-derived CDR1 and CDR2 are LNHDA and SQIVND (reference sequence). The CDR3 loop reads CASSMGLPSSYNSPLHF. As DNA, the CDR3 is TGTGCCAGTAGTATGGGGCTTCCCAGCTCCTATAATTCACCCCTCCACTTT.

The J gene is TRBJ2-7, the V gene TRBV6-5, with 12 bases lining up with TRBD2. The CDR3 contains 14 residues. The V gene's germline CDR1 is MNHEY and CDR2 SVGAGI. The V gene end was trimmed by 5 bases and the J gene end by 12 bases; junction bases not matched to a gene: 11. CDR3 residues: CASSQPSSGGALYF. The CDR3 nucleotides read TGTGCCAGCAGTCAACCCTCTAGCGGGGGGGCCCTGTACTTC.

This clone was observed a single time. The V and J genes are TRBV6-1 and TRBJ1-1; TRBD1 matches 7 bases. This CDR3 contains 16 residues. J gave up 0 bases and V 2 bases, and 6 bases lay outside the gene matches. Germline loops: CDR1 MNHNS, CDR2 SASEGT. The CDR3 reads CASSEFGGGLNTEAFF. CDR3 bases: TGTGCCAGCAGTGAATTCGGAGGGGGCCTGAACACTGAAGCTTTCTTT.

The chain links TRBV2 to TRBJ2-1; TRBD1 matches at 12 bases. CDR1 and CDR2 from the germline V gene are SNHLY and FYNNEI. The CDR3 spans 15 residues. V trimming: 7 bases; J trimming: 4 bases; junction bases outside the gene matches: 5. The CDR3 reads CASMGQGAGYNEQFF. CDR3 bases: TGTGCCAGCATGGGACAGGGGGCGGGATACAATGAGCAGTTCTTC. Drawing the rest from reference TRBV2 and TRBJ2-1, the complete variable domain is EPEVTQTPSHQVTQMGQEVILRCVPISNHLYFYWYRQILGQKVEFLVSFYNNEISEKSEIFDDQFSVERPDGSNFTLKIRSTKLEDSAMYFCASMGQGAGYNEQFFGPGTRLTVL.

The rearrangement joins TRBV12-3 or TRBV12-4 to TRBJ1-5; D is ambiguous. The CDR3 has 13 residues. The V and J ends lost 6 bases and 5 bases respectively, with 11 bases between them. CDR3 protein: CASRERVDQPQHF. CDR3 in DNA: TGTGCCAGCAGGGAGAGGGTGGATCAGCCCCAGCATTTT.

This clone was seen just once. The rearrangement uses TRBV10-1 and TRBJ2-3, with D tentatively TRBD1 (5 bases). The length of the CDR3 is 12 residues. Per the germline V gene, CDR1 is WNHNN and CDR2 is SYGVQD (reference sequence). V was pared by 8 bases and J by 4 bases, with 10 bases between. The CDR3 DNA is TGCGCCAGCGGGGCAGGATCAGATACGCAGTATTTT. Its translation: CASGAGSDTQYF.

To note about this clone: Distinct nucleotide sequences in the sample also encode this CDR3. V is TRBV19 and J is TRBJ1-2; D might be TRBD1 (5 bases). V was trimmed by 5 bases and J by 3 bases, leaving 7 bases between them. CDR3 size: 12 residues. The germline V gene encodes CDR1 LNHDA and CDR2 SQIVND (reference sequence). The CDR3 region is CASSPRDYGYTF. CDR3 nucleotide sequence: TGTGCCAGTAGTCCCAGGGACTATGGCTACACCTTC.

The V and J genes are TRBV7-9 and TRBJ1-4; 11 nucleotides line up with TRBD1. Germline V lookup: CDR1 SEHNR, CDR2 FQNEAQ (reference sequence). Trimming at V came to 5 bases and at J to 7 bases, leaving 9 bases not matched to a gene. This CDR3 has 16 amino acids. For the CDR3, the DNA is TGTGCCAGCAGCCCCGGACAGGGGGCGCGGAGTGAAAAACTGTTTTTT. It codes for CASSPGQGARSEKLFF.

The V and J genes are TRBV6-6 and TRBJ2-1, with 7 bases aligning to TRBD1. CDR1 is MNHNY and CDR2 is SVGAGI in the germline V gene (reference sequence). The length of the CDR3 is 15 residues. Trimming removed 4 bases from V and 1 base from J; junction bases left unmatched: 4. The CDR3 DNA follows: TGTGCCAGCAGTTCCCGGACAGGTTCCTACAATGAGCAGTTCTTC. Translating it yields CASSSRTGSYNEQFF.

In DNA form, the CDR3 reads TGTGCCATCACCGGGGTCAGGGAGGCTGGCTACACCTTC. It translates to CAITGVREAGYTF. The chain uses TRBV10-3 and TRBJ1-2; perhaps TRBD1 as D (5 bases). The germline V gene has CDR1 ENHRY and CDR2 SYGVKD. Trimming pared 7 bases from V and 7 bases from J, leaving 16 bases between. The CDR3 runs to 13 residues.

This clone was recorded only once. An end of the junction differs from the germline gene, which may be a read error. The chain is built from TRBV10-3 and TRBJ2-3; TRBD2 might be the D (5 bases). This CDR3 has 17 amino acids. CDR1 is ENHRY and CDR2 is SYGVKD in the germline V gene. CDR3 sequence (DNA): TGTGCCATCAGTAAGTCTGGAGGATCTTCTAGCACAGATACGCAGTATTTT. It encodes CAISKSGGSSSTDTQYF.

This chain uses TRBV7-3 with TRBJ2-3; the match to TRBD2 covers 8 bases. Germline lookup yields CDR1 SGHTA and CDR2 FQGTGA. Germline trimming cut 0 bases from V and 4 bases from J; bases unmatched to any gene: 3. CDR3 size: 15 residues. The CDR3 DNA sequence: TGTGCCAGCAGCTTAACGTTCGGGGGGGCAGATACGCAGTATTTT. Amino acid sequence: CASSLTFGGADTQYF.

The chain combines TRBV25-1 with TRBJ1-1; 9 positions agree with TRBD1. The CDR3 extends over 15 amino acids. Trimming at V came to 1 base and at J to 10 bases, leaving 10 bases not matched to a gene. The germline CDR1 and CDR2 sequences are MGHDK and SYGVNS. The CDR3: CASSESGTGIFSAFF. The CDR3 DNA reads TGTGCCAGCAGTGAATCCGGGACAGGGATATTTTCAGCTTTCTTT.

The chain employs TRBV9 and TRBJ2-3; TRBD2 is a possible D gene (5 bases). This CDR3 region has 13 residues. V was trimmed by 0 bases and J by 14 bases, leaving 16 bases between them. CDR1 SGDLS and CDR2 YYNGEE come from the germline V gene. The CDR3 DNA follows: TGTGCCAGCAGCGTAGCAGCGGAAACCCTGCCGTATTTT. Residues: CASSVAAETLPYF.

The rearrangement joins TRBV5-1 to TRBJ2-7; maybe TRBD2 (6 bases). The CDR3 loop spans 14 amino acids. Trimming removed 4 bases at V and 7 bases at J, with 18 bases between. CDR1 is SGHRS, CDR2 YFSETQ, per germline. CDR3 sequence reads: CASSPLTSSGEQYF. DNA for the CDR3: TGCGCCAGCAGCCCTTTGACTAGTTCGGGGGAGCAGTACTTC.

J is TRBJ2-3 and V is TRBV20-1, with 8 positions matching TRBD2. The V segment lost 3 bases and the J segment 0 bases; nucleotides outside the gene matches: 5. The CDR3 sequence is 15 residues long. Germline V CDR1 and CDR2: DFQATT, SNEGSKA (reference sequence). The chain's CDR3 is CSASLGGGSTDTQYF. Here the CDR3 DNA reads TGCAGTGCTAGTCTAGGCGGGGGGAGCACAGATACGCAGTATTTT.